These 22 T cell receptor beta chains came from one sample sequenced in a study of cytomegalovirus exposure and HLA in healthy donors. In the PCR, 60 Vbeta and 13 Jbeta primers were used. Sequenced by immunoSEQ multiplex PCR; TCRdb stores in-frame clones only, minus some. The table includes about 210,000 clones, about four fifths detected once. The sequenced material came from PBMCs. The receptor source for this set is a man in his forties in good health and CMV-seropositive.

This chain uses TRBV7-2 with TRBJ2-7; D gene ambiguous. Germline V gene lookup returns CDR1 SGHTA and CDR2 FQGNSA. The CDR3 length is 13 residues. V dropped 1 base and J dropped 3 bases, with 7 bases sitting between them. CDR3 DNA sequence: TGTGCCAGCAGCTTAGGAGGCGGCTACGAGCAGTACGTC. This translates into CASSLGGGYEQYV.

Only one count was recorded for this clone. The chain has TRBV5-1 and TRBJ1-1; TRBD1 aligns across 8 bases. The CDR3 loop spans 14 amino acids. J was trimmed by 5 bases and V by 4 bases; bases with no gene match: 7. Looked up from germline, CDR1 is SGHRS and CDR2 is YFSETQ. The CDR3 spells CASSVPRQGTEAFF. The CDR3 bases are TGCGCCAGCAGCGTCCCCCGACAGGGGACTGAAGCTTTCTTT.

CDR3 nucleotide sequence: TGTGCCATCAGGAACAGGACAGGGAACACTGAAGCTTTCTTT. It specifies CAIRNRTGNTEAFF. The chain combines TRBV10-3 with TRBJ1-1; TRBD1 matches at 7 bases. CDR1 is ENHRY and CDR2 is SYGVKD in the germline V gene. This CDR3 has 14 residues. The J segment lost 1 base and the V segment lost 6 bases, leaving 5 bases of the junction unmatched.

The CDR3 is CASSFMMGATNEKLFF. Written as DNA, the CDR3 is TGCGCCAGCAGCTTTATGATGGGGGCGACTAATGAAAAACTGTTTTTT. The J gene is TRBJ1-4, the V gene TRBV5-1, with D perhaps matching TRBD1 (6 bases). The CDR3 runs to 16 residues. Germline assignment: CDR1 SGHRS and CDR2 YFSETQ. V lost 2 bases, J lost 2 bases, and 13 bases lay in between.

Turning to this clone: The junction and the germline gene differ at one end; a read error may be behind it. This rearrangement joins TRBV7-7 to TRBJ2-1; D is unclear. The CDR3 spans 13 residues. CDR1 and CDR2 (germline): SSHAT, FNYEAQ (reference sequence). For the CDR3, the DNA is TGTGCTAGCAGCCTATCCAATTACAATGAGCAGTTCTTC. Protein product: CASSLSNYNEQFF.

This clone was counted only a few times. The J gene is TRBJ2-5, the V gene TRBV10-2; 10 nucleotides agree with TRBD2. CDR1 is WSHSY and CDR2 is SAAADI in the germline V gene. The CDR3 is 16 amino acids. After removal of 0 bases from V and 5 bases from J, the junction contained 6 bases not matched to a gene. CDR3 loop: CASSESSGRAGETQYF. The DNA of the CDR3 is TGCGCCAGCAGTGAGTCAAGCGGGAGGGCCGGGGAGACCCAGTACTTC.

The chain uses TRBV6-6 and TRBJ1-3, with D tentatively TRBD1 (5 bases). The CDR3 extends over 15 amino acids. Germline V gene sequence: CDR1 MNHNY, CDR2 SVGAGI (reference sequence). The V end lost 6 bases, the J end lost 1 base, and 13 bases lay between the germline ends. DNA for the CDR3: TGTGCCAGCAGGGCCCGACAGCTTTCTGGAAACACCATATATTTT. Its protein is CASRARQLSGNTIYF.

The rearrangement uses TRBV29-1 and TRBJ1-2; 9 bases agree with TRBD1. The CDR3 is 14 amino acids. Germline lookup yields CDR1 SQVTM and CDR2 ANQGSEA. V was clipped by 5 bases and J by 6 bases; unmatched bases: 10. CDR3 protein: CSVNAGTGLNGYTF. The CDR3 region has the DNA TGCAGCGTTAACGCAGGGACAGGGCTGAATGGCTACACCTTC.

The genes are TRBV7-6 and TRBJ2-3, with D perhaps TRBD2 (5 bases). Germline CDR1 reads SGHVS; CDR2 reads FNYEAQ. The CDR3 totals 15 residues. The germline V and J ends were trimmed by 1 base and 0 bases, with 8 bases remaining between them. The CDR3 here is CASSLGLPSTDTQYF. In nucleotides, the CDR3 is TGTGCCAGCAGCTTAGGACTACCCAGCACAGATACGCAGTATTTT.

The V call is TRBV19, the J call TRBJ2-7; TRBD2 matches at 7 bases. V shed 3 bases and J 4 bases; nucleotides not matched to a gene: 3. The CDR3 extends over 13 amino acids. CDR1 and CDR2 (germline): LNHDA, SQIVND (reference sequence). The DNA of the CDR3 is TGTGCCAGTAGTATGGGGGAGGGTTACGAGCAGTACTTC. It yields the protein CASSMGEGYEQYF.

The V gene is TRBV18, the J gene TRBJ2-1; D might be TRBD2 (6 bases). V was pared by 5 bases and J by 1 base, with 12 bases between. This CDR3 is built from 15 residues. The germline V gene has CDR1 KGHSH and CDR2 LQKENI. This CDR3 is CASSGGGRSYNEQFF. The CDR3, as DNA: TGTGCCAGCTCAGGAGGTGGGAGGTCCTACAATGAGCAGTTCTTC.

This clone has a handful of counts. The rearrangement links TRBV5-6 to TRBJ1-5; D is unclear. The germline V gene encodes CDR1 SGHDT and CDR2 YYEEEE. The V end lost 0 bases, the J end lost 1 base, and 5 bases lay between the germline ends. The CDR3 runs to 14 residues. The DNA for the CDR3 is TGTGCCAGCAGCTTGGGCCAGAGCAATCAGCCCCAGCATTTT. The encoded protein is CASSLGQSNQPQHF.

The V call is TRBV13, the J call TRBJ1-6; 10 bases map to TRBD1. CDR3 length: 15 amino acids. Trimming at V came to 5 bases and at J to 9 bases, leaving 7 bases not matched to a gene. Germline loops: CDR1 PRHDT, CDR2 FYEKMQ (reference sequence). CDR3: CASSQGQGIASPLHF. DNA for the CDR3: TGTGCCAGCAGCCAGGGACAGGGGATCGCTTCACCCCTCCACTTT.

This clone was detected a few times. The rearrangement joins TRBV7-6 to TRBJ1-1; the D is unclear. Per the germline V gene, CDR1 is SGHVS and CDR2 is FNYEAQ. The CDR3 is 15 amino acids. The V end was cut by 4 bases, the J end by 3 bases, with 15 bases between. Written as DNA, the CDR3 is TGTGCCAGCAGCTGGAGGCCAGGCGGTGACACTGAAGCTTTCTTT. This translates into CASSWRPGGDTEAFF.

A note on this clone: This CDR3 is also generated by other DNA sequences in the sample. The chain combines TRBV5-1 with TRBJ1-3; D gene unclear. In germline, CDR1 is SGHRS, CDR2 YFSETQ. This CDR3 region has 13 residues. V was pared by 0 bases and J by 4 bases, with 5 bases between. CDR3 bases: TGCGCCAGCAGCTTGGCCGGGGGAAACACCATATATTTT. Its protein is CASSLAGGNTIYF.

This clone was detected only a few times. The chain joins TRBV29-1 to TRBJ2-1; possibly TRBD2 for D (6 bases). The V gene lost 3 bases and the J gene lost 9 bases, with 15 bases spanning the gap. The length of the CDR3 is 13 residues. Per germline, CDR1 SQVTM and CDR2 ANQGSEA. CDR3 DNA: TGCAGCGTTGACCATGGAGGGCTCGGTGAGCAGTTCTTC. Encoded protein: CSVDHGGLGEQFF.

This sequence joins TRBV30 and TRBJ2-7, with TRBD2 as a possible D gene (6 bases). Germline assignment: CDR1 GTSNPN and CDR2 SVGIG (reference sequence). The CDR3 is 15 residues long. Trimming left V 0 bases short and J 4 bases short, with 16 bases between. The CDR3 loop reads CAWSVKGLLPYEQYV. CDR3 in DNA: TGTGCCTGGAGTGTAAAGGGACTTTTGCCATACGAGCAGTACGTC.

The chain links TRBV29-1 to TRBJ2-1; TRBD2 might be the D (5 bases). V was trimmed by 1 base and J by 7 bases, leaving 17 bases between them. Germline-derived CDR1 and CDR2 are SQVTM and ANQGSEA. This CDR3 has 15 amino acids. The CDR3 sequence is CSVEGQAETGNEQFF. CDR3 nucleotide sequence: TGCAGCGTTGAAGGCCAGGCAGAGACGGGGAATGAGCAGTTCTTC.

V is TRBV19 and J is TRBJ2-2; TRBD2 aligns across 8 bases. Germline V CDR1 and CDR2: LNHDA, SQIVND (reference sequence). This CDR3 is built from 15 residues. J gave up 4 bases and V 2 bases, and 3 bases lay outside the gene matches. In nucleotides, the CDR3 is TGTGCCAGTAGTATAAGCGGGAGCAGCACCGGGGAGCTGTTTTTT. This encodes CASSISGSSTGELFF.

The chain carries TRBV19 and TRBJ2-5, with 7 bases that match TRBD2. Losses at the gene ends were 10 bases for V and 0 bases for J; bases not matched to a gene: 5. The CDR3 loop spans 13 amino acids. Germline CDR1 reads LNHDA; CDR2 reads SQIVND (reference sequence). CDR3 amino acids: CATDAGDQETQYF. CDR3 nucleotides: TGTGCCACGGATGCGGGAGACCAAGAGACCCAGTACTTC.

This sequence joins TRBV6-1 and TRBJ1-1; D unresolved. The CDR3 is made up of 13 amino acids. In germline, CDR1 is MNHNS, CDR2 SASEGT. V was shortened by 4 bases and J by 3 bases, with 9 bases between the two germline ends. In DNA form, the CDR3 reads TGTGCCAGCAGTGCGGAGGGTTACACTGAAGCTTTCTTT. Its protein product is CASSAEGYTEAFF.

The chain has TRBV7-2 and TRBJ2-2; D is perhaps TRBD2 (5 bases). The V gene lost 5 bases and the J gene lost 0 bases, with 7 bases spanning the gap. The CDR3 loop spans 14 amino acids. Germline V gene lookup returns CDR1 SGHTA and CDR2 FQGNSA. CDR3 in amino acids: CASSPTTNTGELFF. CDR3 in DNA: TGTGCCAGCAGCCCGACTACGAACACCGGGGAGCTGTTTTTT. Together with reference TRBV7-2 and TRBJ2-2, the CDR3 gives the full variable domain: GAGVSQSPSNKVTEKGKDVELRCDPISGHTALYWYRQSLGQGLEFLIYFQGNSAPDKSGLPSDRFSAERTGGSVSTLTIQRTQQEDSAVYLCASSPTTNTGELFFGEGSRLTVL.